This T cell receptor beta chain was captured by sequencing in a study of T cell responses to AZD1222 COVID-19 vaccine. On the study more broadly: Analyses pooled second doses at about 4 or about 12 weeks. Study-wide findings and caveats: As reported, nearly half of all spike-specific TCRs target variant regions that are unmutated. No repertoire was sampled before or during the peak T cell response, only after it. The breadth and depth of Spike-specific TCRs increased once two AZD1222 doses had been given.

This CDR3 comprises 14 residues. CDR1 is SGHNT and CDR2 is YYREEE in the germline V gene (reference sequence). Trimming pared 4 bases from V and 8 bases from J, leaving 18 bases between. Generated by immunoSEQ multiplex PCR, the TCRdb table keeps only in-frame clones and is missing some. The table shows about 140,000 clones, with almost 90% occurring only once. With respect to this clone: Its specificity is not known.

The sequencing used peripheral blood, collected on day 0 of AZD1222 vaccination. The genes are TRBV5-4 and TRBJ1-2; no firm D call. The source of this sequence is an adult in good health. CDR3 in amino acids: CASSPTTREGGYTF. The CDR3, as DNA: TGTGCCAGCAGCCCTACGACACGGGAGGGAGGCTACACCTTC.